These 16 T cell receptor beta chains originate from one sample sequenced in a study of cytomegalovirus exposure and HLA in healthy donors. PCR used 60 Vbeta primers and 13 Jbeta primers. Clones were sequenced by immunoSEQ multiplex PCR, and TCRdb holds only the in-frame ones, with some missing. The table includes 140,000 to 150,000 clones, about 75% detected once. Sequencing used PBMCs. All receptors derive from a woman in her thirties in good health and CMV-seronegative.

The genes are TRBV5-4 and TRBJ2-5; TRBD1 aligns across 11 bases. V dropped 10 bases and J dropped 5; count of bases not matched to a gene: 7. The CDR3 spans 13 residues. Germline V CDR1 and CDR2: SGHNT, YYREEE (reference sequence). CDR3 amino acids: CAGGTGGRETQYF. The CDR3 region has the DNA TGTGCCGGGGGGACAGGGGGGAGGGAGACCCAGTACTTC.

The V call is TRBV10-1, the J call TRBJ2-1, with 7 bases fitting TRBD2. Trimming cost V 2 bases and J 2 bases; bases outside gene matches: 12. This CDR3 is 18 amino acids long. Germline lookup yields CDR1 WNHNN and CDR2 SYGVQD (reference sequence). CDR3 sequence reads: CASSEAPGGRGTYNEQFF. In DNA, the CDR3 is TGCGCCAGCAGTGAGGCCCCGGGAGGAAGGGGAACCTACAATGAGCAGTTCTTC.

The chain uses TRBV5-1 and TRBJ1-1; D remains ambiguous. Germline-derived CDR1 and CDR2 are SGHRS and YFSETQ. V lost 0 bases, J lost 1 base, and 7 bases lay in between. This CDR3 has 14 amino acids. The CDR3 spells CASSLVARNTEAFF. CDR3 DNA: TGCGCCAGCAGCTTGGTCGCGAGGAACACTGAAGCTTTCTTT.

This sequence joins TRBV9 and TRBJ1-1; D perhaps matches TRBD1 (6 bases). Trimming left V 2 bases short and J 3 bases short, with 20 bases between. The CDR3 spans 17 residues. CDR1 and CDR2 (germline): SGDLS, YYNGEE. The DNA for the CDR3 is TGTGCCAGCAGCGTCGGGGGGCAGGTGTTTAGGGACACTGAAGCTTTCTTT. Translating gives CASSVGGQVFRDTEAFF.

The chain couples TRBV4-1 to TRBJ2-1; 7 positions agree with TRBD1. Per germline, CDR1 MGHRA and CDR2 YSYEKL. After removal of 0 bases from V and 0 bases from J, the junction contained 5 bases not matched to a gene. The CDR3 covers 17 residues. CDR3 bases: TGCGCCAGCAGCCAAGAGTTCGGGACAGTCTCCTACAATGAGCAGTTCTTC. Its translation: CASSQEFGTVSYNEQFF.

The gene calls are TRBV6-1 and TRBJ2-7, with TRBD1 matching over 8 bases. The trim removed 7 bases at V and 7 bases at J, leaving 6 bases unmatched. Germline V gene sequence: CDR1 MNHNS, CDR2 SASEGT. There are 12 residues in the CDR3. CDR3 bases: TGTGCCAGCAACCAGGGGGCGGGGGAGCAGTACTTC. This sequence encodes CASNQGAGEQYF.

The chain couples TRBV27 to TRBJ1-5, with TRBD1 matching over 7 bases. V lost 5 bases, J lost 5 bases, and 6 bases stayed unmatched. CDR1 is MNHEY, CDR2 SMNVEV, per germline (reference sequence). This CDR3 contains 14 residues. CDR3 sequence: CASSTNRGYQPQHF. The DNA of the CDR3 is TGTGCCAGCAGTACAAACAGGGGATATCAGCCCCAGCATTTT.

This clone has only a few counts. The rearrangement links TRBV6-6 to TRBJ1-4; D gene uncertain. Trimming removed 4 bases from V and 8 bases from J, with 17 bases in between. The CDR3 consists of 15 residues. CDR1 is MNHNY and CDR2 is SVGAGI in the germline V gene (reference sequence). The CDR3 loop is CASSFDELVKEKLFF. The CDR3 DNA sequence: TGTGCCAGCAGTTTCGATGAGTTAGTTAAGGAAAAACTGTTTTTT.

This chain uses TRBV9 with TRBJ1-2; 7 bases match TRBD1. CDR1 and CDR2 (germline): SGDLS, YYNGEE. V was pared by 4 bases and J by 5 bases, with 8 bases of the junction left unmatched. This CDR3 has 14 residues. CDR3 amino acids: CASSSRLQGYGYTF. In nucleotides, the CDR3 is TGTGCCAGCAGCTCCCGGCTACAGGGGTATGGCTACACCTTC. The whole variable domain, remainder taken from reference TRBV9 and TRBJ1-2, is DSGVTQTPKHLITATGQRVTLRCSPRSGDLSVYWYQQSLDQGLQFLIQYYNGEERAKGNILERFSAQQFPDLHSELNLSSLELGDSALYFCASSSRLQGYGYTFGSGTRLTVV.

The chain recombines TRBV7-8 with TRBJ1-5; D is unclear. From germline, CDR1 is SGHVS and CDR2 FQNEAQ. This CDR3 is 18 amino acids long. The ends were cut back, 5 bases at V and 4 bases at J, with 24 bases in the middle. CDR3: CASSLLTTSPVKNQPQHF. The CDR3 nucleotides read TGTGCCAGCAGCCTACTAACAACCAGCCCAGTCAAAAATCAGCCCCAGCATTTT. Full variable domain (missing parts from reference TRBV7-8 and TRBJ1-5): GAGVSQSPRYKVAKRGQDVALRCDPISGHVSLFWYQQALGQGPEFLTYFQNEAQLDKSGLPSDRFFAERPEGSVSTLKIQRTQQEDSAVYLCASSLLTTSPVKNQPQHFGDGTRLSIL.

The chain uses TRBV19 and TRBJ1-2, with D hard to call. CDR1 is LNHDA, CDR2 SQIVND, per germline (reference sequence). The V and J ends lost 3 bases and 6 bases respectively, with 11 bases between them. The CDR3 extends over 13 amino acids. CDR3 residues: CASSIGVHNGYTF. The CDR3 region has the DNA TGTGCCAGTAGTATCGGGGTGCACAATGGCTACACCTTC.

Concerning this clone itself: The sample has other DNA sequences that encode this CDR3 too. The chain carries TRBV2 and TRBJ1-3; weak D call: TRBD1 (5 bases). V lost 6 bases, J lost 2 bases, and 11 bases lay in between. Germline CDR1 SNHLY, CDR2 FYNNEI. The CDR3 contains 14 residues. DNA of the CDR3: TGTGCCAGCAGGGAGGGCAGGGCTGGAAACACCATATATTTT. Residues: CASREGRAGNTIYF.

This chain connects TRBV5-1 to TRBJ2-7, with 9 bases fitting TRBD1. This CDR3 region has 13 residues. The ends lost 5 bases at V and 3 bases at J; junction bases unmatched: 3. Germline V lookup: CDR1 SGHRS, CDR2 YFSETQ. The CDR3 DNA sequence: TGCGCCAGCAGACGGACAGGGGACTACGAGCAGTACTTC. Translated, it gives CASRRTGDYEQYF.

The V call is TRBV6-4, the J call TRBJ1-2; a possible D gene is TRBD1 (5 bases). CDR1 is MRHNA and CDR2 is SNTAGT in the germline V gene. The CDR3 length is 13 residues. Trimming pared 8 bases from V and 4 bases from J, leaving 14 bases between. The CDR3 DNA reads TGTGCCAGCCAAACACGGGGGACCTATGGCTACACCTTC. Protein sequence: CASQTRGTYGYTF.

This clone was detected only once. The chain joins TRBV4-1 to TRBJ2-7; 9 bases align to TRBD1. Germline values: CDR1 MGHRA, CDR2 YSYEKL. J was trimmed by 0 bases and V by 7 bases; bases with no gene match: 1. There are 13 residues in the CDR3. The CDR3 region has the DNA TGCGCCAGCACGGGACAGGGCTCCTACGAGCAGTACTTC. Protein sequence: CASTGQGSYEQYF.

This clone is a singleton in its sample. J is TRBJ2-2 and V is TRBV7-6; D possibly corresponds to TRBD1 (5 bases). Germline CDR1 SGHVS, CDR2 FNYEAQ. CDR3 length equals 14 residues. Trimming left V 0 bases short and J 6 bases short, with 8 bases between. DNA of the CDR3: TGTGCCAGCAGCTTAGCCAGGGTGGCCGGGGAGCTGTTTTTT. Amino acid sequence: CASSLARVAGELFF.